This passage covers 19 T cell receptor beta chains from one sample sequenced in a study of T cell changes during pregnancy in multiple sclerosis. TCRdb keeps only in-frame clones here, not all; method: immunoSEQ multiplex PCR. The table records fewer than 80,000 clones, 90% to 95% of them present only once. Specimen: CD4+ T cells from peripheral blood mononuclear cells, collected after pregnancy. These receptor sequences come from a female donor with multiple sclerosis, enrolled in a pregnancy study.

V and J are TRBV27 and TRBJ2-1; 12 nucleotides agree with TRBD2. The CDR3 runs to 14 residues. Germline V gene data show CDR1 as MNHEY and CDR2 as SMNVEV (reference sequence). The J segment lost 6 bases and the V segment lost 6 bases, leaving 3 bases of the junction unmatched. CDR3 bases: TGTGCCAGCAGGCTAGCGGGAGGGGGCAATGAGCAGTTCTTC. This gives the protein CASRLAGGGNEQFF.

The V gene is TRBV28, the J gene TRBJ2-1; 16 bases align to TRBD2. With V trimmed by 8 bases and J by 14 bases, 9 bases remained unmatched. The CDR3 contains 14 residues. In germline, CDR1 is MDHEN, CDR2 SYDVKM. The CDR3 region has the DNA TGTGCCAGCTTAACCGGGACTAGCGGGAGGGCGAAGTTCTTC. Its protein product is CASLTGTSGRAKFF.

The rearrangement links TRBV5-1 to TRBJ1-1; tentatively, D is TRBD1 (5 bases). Per germline, CDR1 SGHRS and CDR2 YFSETQ. This CDR3 has 14 amino acids. V lost 0 bases and J 4 bases, leaving 10 bases between the germline ends. CDR3 region: CASSLGGVTTEAFF. CDR3 in DNA: TGCGCCAGCAGCTTGGGGGGGGTCACCACTGAAGCTTTCTTT. The full variable domain, its missing parts supplied by reference TRBV5-1 and TRBJ1-1, is KAGVTQTPRYLIKTRGQQVTLSCSPISGHRSVSWYQQTPGQGLQFLFEYFSETQRNKGNFPGRFSGRQFSNSRSEMNVSTLELGDSALYLCASSLGGVTTEAFFGQGTRLTVV.

This chain connects TRBV10-3 to TRBJ1-3; maybe TRBD1 (5 bases). Germline V gene data show CDR1 as ENHRY and CDR2 as SYGVKD. V lost 0 bases and J lost 6, with 6 bases in between. The CDR3 sequence is 13 residues long. The CDR3 protein is CAISESGENTIYF. CDR3 DNA: TGTGCCATCAGTGAGTCAGGGGAAAACACCATATATTTT.

The chain joins TRBV7-9 to TRBJ2-5, with a tentative D call TRBD2 (6 bases). There are 15 residues in the CDR3. Germline assignment: CDR1 SEHNR and CDR2 FQNEAQ (reference sequence). Trimming stripped 1 base from V and 4 bases from J, with 13 bases between. CDR3 sequence (DNA): TGTGCCAGCAGCTTAGTGGGGGAGGCAGGAGAGACCCAGTACTTC. This translates into CASSLVGEAGETQYF.

The genes are TRBV5-4 and TRBJ1-1, with D possibly being TRBD1 (6 bases). V gave up 0 bases and J gave up 4 bases, with 10 bases separating them. This CDR3 contains 14 residues. The germline CDR1 and CDR2 sequences are SGHNT and YYREEE (reference sequence). The CDR3 sequence is CASSLEPGVTEAFF. The DNA for the CDR3 is TGTGCCAGCAGCTTGGAGCCAGGGGTCACTGAAGCTTTCTTT.

V is TRBV28 and J is TRBJ1-5; perhaps TRBD1 as D (5 bases). Germline V gives CDR1 MDHEN, CDR2 SYDVKM. There are 18 residues in the CDR3. V was cut by 7 bases and J by 1 base, with 23 bases left in between. The CDR3 loop is CASTPPGVGVVSNQPQHF. The CDR3 DNA reads TGTGCCAGCACCCCCCCTGGGGTAGGGGTAGTAAGCAATCAGCCCCAGCATTTT.

The count of this clone is one. The chain combines TRBV5-1 with TRBJ2-7, with D possibly being TRBD1 (6 bases). Trimming took off 4 bases at V and 3 bases at J, with 23 bases between the two ends. CDR1 and CDR2 from the germline V gene are SGHRS and YFSETQ. This CDR3 is 17 amino acids long. The CDR3 DNA reads as TGCGCCAGCAGCCATCAACCTTTTCGACAGGCCAACTACGAGCAGTACTTC. Protein: CASSHQPFRQANYEQYF. Together with reference TRBV5-1 and TRBJ2-7, the CDR3 gives the full variable domain: KAGVTQTPRYLIKTRGQQVTLSCSPISGHRSVSWYQQTPGQGLQFLFEYFSETQRNKGNFPGRFSGRQFSNSRSEMNVSTLELGDSALYLCASSHQPFRQANYEQYFGPGTRLTVT.

The chain couples TRBV30 to TRBJ2-1; 8 bases agree with TRBD2. The CDR3 runs to 13 residues. From germline, CDR1 is GTSNPN and CDR2 SVGIG (reference sequence). V shed 5 bases, J shed 4 bases, and the junction held 4 bases outside the gene matches. The CDR3 region is CAWVGGAYNEQFF. Here the CDR3 DNA reads TGTGCCTGGGTCGGGGGGGCATACAATGAGCAGTTCTTC. The complete variable domain, with remaining parts taken from reference TRBV30 and TRBJ2-1, reads SQTIHQWPATLVQPVGSPLSLECTVEGTSNPNLYWYRQAAGRGLQLLFYSVGIGQISSEVPQNLSASRPQDRQFILSSKKLLLSDSGFYLCAWVGGAYNEQFFGPGTRLTVL.

The chain couples TRBV5-1 to TRBJ2-2; D is possibly TRBD2 (6 bases). V lost 0 bases and J 6 bases, leaving 9 bases between the germline ends. The CDR3 runs to 14 residues. Germline values: CDR1 SGHRS, CDR2 YFSETQ. The DNA for the CDR3 is TGCGCCAGCAGCTTGGCGGCTAGCGCCGGGGAGCTGTTTTTT. Its protein is CASSLAASAGELFF.

The chain couples TRBV28 to TRBJ1-4; tentative D call: TRBD1 (5 bases). Per germline, CDR1 MDHEN and CDR2 SYDVKM. V lost 2 bases and J 0 bases, leaving 7 bases between the germline ends. The CDR3 covers 15 residues. CDR3 sequence: CASSLGGATNEKLFF. Here the CDR3 DNA reads TGTGCCAGCAGTTTAGGGGGGGCAACTAATGAAAAACTGTTTTTT.

The rearrangement joins TRBV18 to TRBJ1-5; 9 positions match TRBD1. V trimming: 5 bases; J trimming: 1 base; junction bases outside the gene matches: 6. Germline CDR1 KGHSH, CDR2 LQKENI. The CDR3 totals 16 residues. CDR3 in amino acids: CASSEQGAGSNQPQHF. CDR3 DNA sequence: TGTGCCAGCTCAGAACAGGGGGCAGGGAGCAATCAGCCCCAGCATTTT.

This clone was seen a single time. The chain combines TRBV28 with TRBJ2-7, with 12 bases fitting TRBD1. The germline CDR1 and CDR2 sequences are MDHEN and SYDVKM. This CDR3 comprises 14 residues. The trim removed 5 bases at V and 6 bases at J, leaving 5 bases unmatched. The CDR3: CASSTGTGGSEQYF. CDR3 sequence (DNA): TGTGCCAGCAGTACCGGGACAGGGGGCTCCGAGCAGTACTTC. Full variable domain (outside the CDR3, taken from reference TRBV28 and TRBJ2-7): DVKVTQSSRYLVKRTGEKVFLECVQDMDHENMFWYRQDPGLGLRLIYFSYDVKMKEKGDIPEGYSVSREKKERFSLILESASTNQTSMYLCASSTGTGGSEQYFGPGTRLTVT.

The chain links TRBV30 to TRBJ1-1; 10 bases align to TRBD1. The J segment lost 4 bases and the V segment lost 3 bases, leaving 2 bases of the junction unmatched. The CDR3 loop spans 13 amino acids. Germline V gene sequence: CDR1 GTSNPN, CDR2 SVGIG (reference sequence). Here the CDR3 DNA reads TGTGCCTGGAGAAGGGACAGGGGCACTGAAGCTTTCTTT. It is translated as CAWRRDRGTEAFF.

The chain joins TRBV19 to TRBJ2-7; perhaps TRBD2 as D (5 bases). The ends were cut back, 3 bases at V and 3 bases at J, with 9 bases in the middle. The CDR3 is made up of 13 amino acids. Germline assignment: CDR1 LNHDA and CDR2 SQIVND (reference sequence). This CDR3 is CASSMVRDYEQYF. CDR3 nucleotide sequence: TGTGCCAGTAGTATGGTACGGGACTACGAGCAGTACTTC.

The chain uses TRBV27 and TRBJ2-1; 16 bases map to TRBD2. Germline assignment: CDR1 MNHEY and CDR2 SMNVEV (reference sequence). Germline trimming cut 5 bases from V and 11 bases from J; bases unmatched to any gene: 6. The CDR3 is 15 residues long. DNA of the CDR3: TGTGCCAGCAGTGTCCCGGGACTAGCGGGAGGGAAGCAGTTCTTC. This encodes CASSVPGLAGGKQFF.

The J gene is TRBJ1-2, the V gene TRBV19; D is ambiguous. V was shortened by 8 bases and J by 2 bases, with 9 bases between the two germline ends. The CDR3 has 12 residues. Germline V CDR1 and CDR2: LNHDA, SQIVND (reference sequence). The CDR3 nucleotides are TGTGCCAGTTTACAGAACAACTATGGCTACACCTTC. Amino acids: CASLQNNYGYTF.

The V call is TRBV5-8, the J call TRBJ1-2, with 11 bases that match TRBD1. CDR1 SGHTS and CDR2 YDEGEE come from the germline V gene. The junction had 13 bases not matched to a gene; V was cut back by 4 bases and J by 5 bases. CDR3 length: 17 residues. CDR3 in amino acids: CASSPLMIGTGGYGYTF. CDR3 nucleotides: TGTGCCAGCAGCCCTCTTATGATCGGGACAGGGGGGTATGGCTACACCTTC.

The rearrangement joins TRBV30 to TRBJ2-7; 8 bases are shared with TRBD1. Per germline, CDR1 GTSNPN and CDR2 SVGIG (reference sequence). V trimming: 1 base; J trimming: 0 bases; junction bases outside the gene matches: 14. There are 18 residues in the CDR3. CDR3 bases: TGTGCCTGGAGTGGTCGGGACAGGCTCCTACAGAGCTCCTACGAGCAGTACTTC. This encodes CAWSGRDRLLQSSYEQYF.